This TCR beta chain was retrieved from a study of blood T cells in healthy people across ages. The ends were cut back, 5 bases at V and 2 bases at J, with 19 bases in the middle. Germline CDR1 reads MGHRA; CDR2 reads YSYEKL. The CDR3 totals 17 residues. Researchers report isolating at least 6 million PBMCs per sample. The second PCR ran about 6 to 12 cycles with a sample-barcoded 5' primer and J-beta primers. Carrying 12 random nucleotides, a template-switch adaptor labeled each individual cDNA molecule. In TCRdb, the 5' RACE reads were re-called with MiXCR into one record per CDR3 protein. Of over 1,200,000 distinct CDR3 sequences in the sample, approximately 63% were seen once.

This chain uses TRBV4-1 with TRBJ1-5; tentatively, D is TRBD1 (5 bases). This TCR was recovered from a man aged 18 to 30 in good health. The sequenced sample was blood. CDR3 sequence: CASSSIGGTHGNQPQHF. The CDR3 coding sequence is TGCGCCAGCAGCTCTATCGGAGGGACTCATGGCAATCAGCCCCAGCATTTT.